These 11 T cell receptor beta chains were all obtained from the same sample, sequenced in a study of immune characterization of retroperitoneal liposarcoma. From the PCR reads, TCRdb called clonotypes with MiXCR, one entry per CDR3 protein. The sample yields 9,000 to 13,000 distinct CDR3 sequences, less than 35% seen once. The specimen sequenced was tumor tissue. These receptor sequences come from a male donor with retroperitoneal liposarcoma.

This sequence joins TRBV27 and TRBJ1-5; a weak D match, TRBD1 (6 bases). Germline CDR1 reads MNHEY; CDR2 reads SMNVEV (reference sequence). V shed 3 bases and J shed 5 bases, with 11 bases lying between them. The CDR3 is made up of 14 amino acids. The CDR3 protein is CASSFTGRHQPQHF. CDR3 sequence (DNA): TGTGCCAGCAGTTTTACAGGGCGTCATCAGCCCCAGCATTTT.

By sample share, this clonotype is medium-sized. This chain uses TRBV6-1 with TRBJ2-1, with TRBD1 as a possible D gene (6 bases). The last part of the DNA fits TRBJ2-7 better; the J call may be wrong. Germline CDR1 is MNHNS and CDR2 is SASEGT. This CDR3 region has 12 residues. CDR3 sequence reads: CASSERGTEQYF. Here the CDR3 DNA reads TGTGCCAGCAGTGAAAGGGGGACAGAGCAGTACTTC.

This clonotype is labeled as medium-sized (0.01 to 0.1%). The V gene is TRBV6-1, the J gene TRBJ2-1; D not resolved. TRBJ2-7 matches the DNA end more closely, so the J call is doubtful. CDR1 is MNHNS and CDR2 is SASEGT in the germline V gene. The CDR3 length is 14 residues. DNA of the CDR3: TGTGCCAGCAGTGAAGCGTGGGGTCCCCACGAGCAGTACTTC. This gives the protein CASSEAWGPHEQYF.

The DNA of the CDR3 is TGCGCCAGCAGTGAGGACAGGGCGTATGGCTACACCTTC. Translated: CASSEDRAYGYTF. This chain joins TRBV10-2 and TRBJ1-2, with TRBD1 matching 7 bases. CDR1 is WSHSY and CDR2 is SAAADI in the germline V gene. The CDR3 covers 13 residues. Trimming removed 2 bases from V and 5 bases from J; junction bases left unmatched: 2.

This rearrangement joins TRBV12-3 or TRBV12-4 to TRBJ1-1, with 7 positions matching TRBD1. The CDR3 consists of 17 residues. V shed 2 bases and J 5 bases; nucleotides not matched to a gene: 14. The CDR3 loop is CASSLNRPGQAGTEAFF. CDR3 DNA sequence: TGTGCCAGCAGTTTAAACCGCCCCGGACAGGCGGGAACTGAAGCTTTCTTT.

The chain carries TRBV27 and TRBJ2-5, with 9 nucleotides matching TRBD1. With the DNA end fitting TRBJ2-1 better, the J assignment may be wrong. CDR3 length: 16 amino acids. CDR1 MNHEY and CDR2 SMNVEV come from the germline V gene (reference sequence). The CDR3 sequence: CASSPTGQGLAYEQFF. CDR3 nucleotides: TGTGCCAGCAGTCCCACTGGACAGGGGCTGGCCTACGAGCAGTTCTTC.

This chain uses TRBV7-6 with TRBJ2-1, with 10 bases that match TRBD2. The CDR3 covers 14 residues. V lost 6 bases to trimming and J lost 6 bases; unmatched junction nucleotides: 5. Germline CDR1 and CDR2: SGHVS and FNYEAQ. The CDR3 loop is CASSPSGSGNEQFF. The CDR3 coding sequence is TGTGCCAGCAGTCCTAGCGGGAGTGGCAATGAGCAGTTCTTC.

By share, this clonotype ranks as medium-sized (0.01 to 0.1%). The rearrangement links TRBV7-6 to TRBJ2-1; a weak D match, TRBD2 (5 bases). Germline values: CDR1 SGHVS, CDR2 FNYEAQ. This CDR3 is 16 amino acids long. V lost 3 bases and J lost 7, with 19 bases in between. The CDR3, as DNA: TGTGCCAGCAGCTTGACCTCTGGGAATACGGGGAATGAGCAGTTCTTC. This codes for CASSLTSGNTGNEQFF.

This clonotype was counted many times. V usage is TRBV7-2 and J usage is TRBJ1-2; D not resolved. The CDR3 has 15 residues. Germline V gene data show CDR1 as SGHTA and CDR2 as FQGNSA. Trimming pared 1 base from V and 8 bases from J, leaving 17 bases between. The CDR3 is CASSLETEGLRGYTF. Here the CDR3 DNA reads TGTGCCAGCAGCTTAGAGACGGAAGGGCTTCGCGGCTACACCTTC.

In this sample, this clonotype turned up many times. The chain has TRBV6-1 and TRBJ2-1; the match to TRBD1 covers 9 bases. TRBJ2-7 explains the end of the DNA better; the J call may be wrong. CDR3 length equals 16 residues. CDR1 is MNHNS and CDR2 is SASEGT in the germline V gene. The chain's CDR3 is CASSERTGGSYNEQYF. The CDR3 bases are TGTGCCAGCAGTGAACGAACAGGGGGCTCCTACAATGAGCAGTACTTC.

The table lists this clonotype with many counts. The chain has TRBV6-1 and TRBJ2-4; the match to TRBD2 covers 9 bases. V shed 2 bases, J shed 15 bases, and the junction held 8 bases outside the gene matches. The CDR3 runs to 13 residues. Germline V gene data show CDR1 as MNHNS and CDR2 as SASEGT. CDR3 loop: CASSERLAGFLYF. In DNA, the CDR3 is TGTGCCAGCAGTGAACGCCTAGCGGGATTTCTGTACTTC.